Reported below is one T cell receptor beta chain. No antigen is known for it. A read error may be the cause here, since a much bigger clone is one base away. TCR alpha and beta CDR3 regions were amplified from RNA using iRepertoire nested multiplex PCR. Input was about 85-400 ng of tissue mRNA or PBMC total RNA. A single record per CDR3 protein comes from TCRdb applying MiXCR to the multiplex PCR reads. Counted here are some 160,000 distinct CDR3 sequences, over 40% occurring once; the ten biggest clones make up 5% to 5.5%. The entry originates in a study of glioma-infiltrating T cells. Study conclusions and caveats: Gliomas, especially low-grade, showed above-expected tissue-blood divergence; non-neoplastic patients showed below. CDR3 overlap between tissue and blood was very small.

This CDR3 region has 12 residues. The V gene lost 1 base and the J gene lost 12 bases, with 12 bases spanning the gap. Germline CDR1 reads SGHAT; CDR2 reads FQDESV (reference sequence). The specimen sequenced was glioma tissue, nonneoplastic brain tissue, or PBMCs (not recorded which). This sequence joins TRBV11-1 and TRBJ1-1, with D perhaps matching TRBD1 (5 bases). The clonotype was recovered from a human donor with low-grade glioma or glioblastoma, undergoing nonglioma brain surgery, or in good health (not recorded which). CDR3 sequence: CASSLVIGTSFF. DNA for the CDR3: TGTGCCAGCAGCTTAGTTATTGGGACGTCTTTCTTT.